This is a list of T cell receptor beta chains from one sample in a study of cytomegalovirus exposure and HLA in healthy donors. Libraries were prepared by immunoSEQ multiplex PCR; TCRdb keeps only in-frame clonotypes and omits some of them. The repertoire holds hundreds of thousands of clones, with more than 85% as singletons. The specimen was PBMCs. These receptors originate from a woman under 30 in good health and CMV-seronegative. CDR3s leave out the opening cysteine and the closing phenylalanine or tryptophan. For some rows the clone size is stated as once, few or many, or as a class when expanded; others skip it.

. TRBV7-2 ASSIGGPSSYEQY
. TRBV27 ASSLRGTEAF
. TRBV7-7 ASSSSTESGIHEQF
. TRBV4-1 ASSRLAGLYNEQF
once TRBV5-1 ASSLVVNTEAF
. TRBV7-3 ASSLTDRPYNEQF
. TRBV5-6 ASSLNRGTEAF
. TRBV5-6 ASSLGGIGYT
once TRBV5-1 ASSSGESNQPQH
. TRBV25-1 ASSFLTGAYTGELF
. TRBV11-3 ASSLGQGRNFQETQY
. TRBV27 ASSLASGIYEQY
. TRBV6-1 ASGPFFNEKLF
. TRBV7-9 ASSFPGFQETQY
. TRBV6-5 ASSYPAGAGYT
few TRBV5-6 ASSLSEKADEQY
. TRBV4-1 ASSQGRQGGTYEQY
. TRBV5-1 ASRKGVGYQETQY
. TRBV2 ASSGGTSHNYGYT
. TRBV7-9 ASSLLAGGEQY
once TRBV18 ASSPNQAGASYEQY
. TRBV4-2 ASSQIGLAGVDEQY
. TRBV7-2 ASSLVGGGSYNEQF
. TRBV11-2 ASSLGTGGTYEQY
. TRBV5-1 ARKRGGLNSGNTIY
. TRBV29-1 SVARATDQVRY
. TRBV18 ASSTAGGVLYGYT
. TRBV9 ASSVRGWWGYT
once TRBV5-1 ASSSTGPGELF
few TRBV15 ATSTGGFSYTGELF
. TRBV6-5 ASSYSIGTGNYGYT
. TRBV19 ASRVEGTQPQH
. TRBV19 ASSLELPQH
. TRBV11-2 ASSSGTGGSHEQY
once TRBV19 ASSSNPGTSFYEQY
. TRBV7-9 ASRRGAGVAYEQY
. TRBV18 ASSPAGPQRAGNTIY
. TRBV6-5 ASRVLGGGGYEQY
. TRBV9 ASSAGLETQY
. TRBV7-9 ASSLMQGWTFSYNEQF
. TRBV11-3 ASSPGQDPYEQY
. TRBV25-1 ASSDPQGREKLF
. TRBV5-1 ASSFTARPGTSTDTQY
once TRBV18 ASSQVQGTDTQY
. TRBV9 ASSVATGALSLEQY
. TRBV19 ASSIGHNPIYEQY
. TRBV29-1 SVEGGTLNTEAF